The 32 T cell receptor beta chains below all came from one sample that was sequenced in a study of cytotoxic CD8 clonotypes in ibrutinib-treated CLL. Data came from immunoSEQ multiplex PCR; TCRdb stores just in-frame clones and leaves some out. The table shows hundreds of thousands of clones, with roughly 74% occurring only once. Sequences were derived from PBMCs, sampled after 24 months of ibrutinib treatment. The source is a human donor with chronic lymphocytic leukemia.

This clone was found a few times. The rearrangement uses TRBV9 and TRBJ1-1, with 7 bases fitting TRBD1. CDR3 length equals 12 residues. Unmatched junction bases numbered 5, after V lost 3 bases and J lost 9 bases. Germline loops: CDR1 SGDLS, CDR2 YYNGEE. The CDR3 reads CASSAQQGKAFF. The CDR3 nucleotides are TGTGCCAGCAGCGCTCAACAGGGGAAAGCTTTCTTT.

The J gene is TRBJ2-1, the V gene TRBV28, with D perhaps matching TRBD1 or TRBD2 (5 bases each). There are 11 residues in the CDR3. Germline CDR1 reads MDHEN; CDR2 reads SYDVKM. Trimming removed 6 bases from V and 15 bases from J, with 15 bases in between. The CDR3 DNA reads TGTGCCAGCAGATACCGGGACCAACGGTTCTTC. Protein product: CASRYRDQRFF.

This clone turned up a few times. This chain uses TRBV27 with TRBJ2-7, with TRBD1 as a possible D gene (5 bases). The germline gives CDR1 MNHEY, CDR2 SMNVEV (reference sequence). The length of the CDR3 is 14 residues. V was pared by 3 bases and J by 3 bases, with 12 bases between. The CDR3 nucleotides are TGTGCCAGCAGTTTGGGGCGCGCTCACTACGAGCAGTACTTC. It is translated as CASSLGRAHYEQYF.

The chain joins TRBV28 to TRBJ2-7; D is unclear. Trimming stripped 7 bases from V and 5 bases from J, with 12 bases between. Germline V gene data show CDR1 as MDHEN and CDR2 as SYDVKM. The CDR3 is made up of 12 amino acids. The CDR3 protein is CASTDPPNEQYF. The CDR3 nucleotides are TGTGCCAGCACCGACCCCCCGAACGAGCAGTACTTC.

This chain joins TRBV18 and TRBJ2-7; weak D call: TRBD1 (6 bases). Trimming shortened V by 4 bases and J by 3 bases, and 13 bases separated the two germline ends. The germline CDR1 and CDR2 sequences are KGHSH and LQKENI. CDR3 length equals 14 residues. CDR3 nucleotide sequence: TGTGCCAGCTCACGTAATTCGGACAGCTACGAGCAGTACTTC. Protein: CASSRNSDSYEQYF.

The sample holds one count of this clone. The chain joins TRBV12-5 to TRBJ2-7; the D is unclear. Germline values: CDR1 LGHNT, CDR2 FRNRAP. The CDR3 consists of 12 residues. V was shortened by 5 bases and J by 5 bases, with 10 bases between the two germline ends. CDR3 loop: CASGPHRDEQYF. The DNA for the CDR3 is TGTGCTAGTGGTCCTCACAGAGACGAGCAGTACTTC.

The chain combines TRBV29-1 with TRBJ2-3; D is unclear. The CDR3 loop spans 12 amino acids. Germline V lookup: CDR1 SQVTM, CDR2 ANQGSEA. V was trimmed by 4 bases and J by 9 bases, leaving 14 bases between them. The CDR3 sequence is CSVVNPFNTQYF. The CDR3 nucleotides are TGCAGCGTTGTGAATCCCTTCAACACGCAGTATTTT.

DNA for the CDR3: TGTGCCAGCAGTTCCACAGGGACCCCATATGGCTACACCTTC. Translation: CASSSTGTPYGYTF. The rearrangement uses TRBV5-8 and TRBJ1-2; possible D gene TRBD1, 6 bases. Germline CDR1 is SGHTS and CDR2 is YDEGEE. Trimming pared 5 bases from V and 5 bases from J, leaving 16 bases between. The CDR3 consists of 14 residues.

The rearrangement links TRBV28 to TRBJ1-5; possibly TRBD1 for D (6 bases). Trimming shortened V by 6 bases and J by 3 bases, and 9 bases separated the two germline ends. The CDR3 runs to 13 residues. Germline CDR1 MDHEN, CDR2 SYDVKM. The CDR3 DNA follows: TGTGCCAGCAGAGGACAGAACAATCAGCCCCAGCATTTT. It specifies CASRGQNNQPQHF.

The chain employs TRBV6-6 and TRBJ2-3; D call uncertain. The CDR3 sequence is 16 residues long. V dropped 0 bases and J dropped 2 bases, with 12 bases sitting between them. In germline, CDR1 is MNHNY, CDR2 SVGAGI (reference sequence). The CDR3 DNA sequence: TGTGCCAGCAGTTACTCTAATAGGGCAGCCACAGATACGCAGTATTTT. Its translation: CASSYSNRAATDTQYF.

V usage is TRBV28 and J usage is TRBJ2-1, with 13 bases that match TRBD2. Unmatched junction bases numbered 7, after V lost 2 bases and J lost 3 bases. Germline lookup yields CDR1 MDHEN and CDR2 SYDVKM. This CDR3 has 18 residues. The CDR3 protein is CASSLQGGTSGIYNEQFF. The CDR3 coding sequence is TGTGCCAGCAGTTTACAAGGGGGGACTAGCGGGATCTACAATGAGCAGTTCTTC. Full variable domain (outside the CDR3, taken from reference TRBV28 and TRBJ2-1): DVKVTQSSRYLVKRTGEKVFLECVQDMDHENMFWYRQDPGLGLRLIYFSYDVKMKEKGDIPEGYSVSREKKERFSLILESASTNQTSMYLCASSLQGGTSGIYNEQFFGPGTRLTVL.

This clone was recorded a few times. The V gene is TRBV4-1, the J gene TRBJ2-7; 12 bases agree with TRBD2. Germline lookup yields CDR1 MGHRA and CDR2 YSYEKL. This CDR3 has 18 residues. Trimming took 0 bases from V and 0 from J; bases not matched to a gene: 6. The CDR3 DNA reads TGCGCCAGCAGCCAAGAGGTCGGACTAGCGGGGCACTCCTACGAGCAGTACTTC. This sequence encodes CASSQEVGLAGHSYEQYF.

The genes are TRBV7-8 and TRBJ2-1; D possibly uses TRBD1 or TRBD2 (5 bases each). Germline-derived CDR1 and CDR2 are SGHVS and FQNEAQ. V lost 0 bases and J lost 6, with 15 bases in between. There are 16 residues in the CDR3. CDR3 sequence (DNA): TGTGCCAGCAGCTTAGCCGGGGCAGGCATATTCAATGAGCAGTTCTTC. The encoded protein is CASSLAGAGIFNEQFF.

The rearrangement links TRBV10-1 to TRBJ2-7; 7 nucleotides align to TRBD2. Germline trimming cut 2 bases from V and 4 bases from J; bases unmatched to any gene: 2. This CDR3 has 13 amino acids. The germline V gene encodes CDR1 WNHNN and CDR2 SYGVQD (reference sequence). The CDR3 protein is CASSEREGYEQYF. The CDR3 DNA reads as TGCGCCAGCAGTGAGAGGGAGGGTTACGAGCAGTACTTC.

This chain links TRBV6-6 with TRBJ2-2, with 8 bases aligning to TRBD2. In germline, CDR1 is MNHNY, CDR2 SVGAGI (reference sequence). The CDR3 contains 16 residues. After removal of 5 bases from V and 0 bases from J, the junction contained 5 bases not matched to a gene. CDR3 nucleotide sequence: TGTGCCAGCAGTCCGGGACTAGGGGCGAACACCGGGGAGCTGTTTTTT. Encoded protein: CASSPGLGANTGELFF.

Worth noting for this clone: An end of the junction does not agree with germline; a read error may underlie this. The rearrangement joins TRBV10-3 to TRBJ2-4; the D is unclear. CDR3 length equals 12 residues. Germline V lookup: CDR1 ENHRY, CDR2 SYGVKD. The DNA for the CDR3 is TGTGCCATCGGGGAAGCCGAAAACATTCAGTACTTC. Protein sequence: CAIGEAENIQYF.

CDR3 in amino acids: CASSVDPGLFYEQYF. The CDR3 bases are TGTGCCAGCAGCGTTGACCCGGGACTTTTCTACGAGCAGTACTTC. This chain uses TRBV9 with TRBJ2-7; D is perhaps TRBD2 (6 bases). Trimming removed 2 bases at V and 3 bases at J, with 15 bases between. Germline CDR1 is SGDLS and CDR2 is YYNGEE. The CDR3 runs to 15 residues. Full variable domain (remainder filled in from reference TRBV9 and TRBJ2-7): DSGVTQTPKHLITATGQRVTLRCSPRSGDLSVYWYQQSLDQGLQFLIQYYNGEERAKGNILERFSAQQFPDLHSELNLSSLELGDSALYFCASSVDPGLFYEQYFGPGTRLTVT.

V gene TRBV29-1 combines with J gene TRBJ2-2, with D tentatively TRBD2 (6 bases). The germline V gene encodes CDR1 SQVTM and CDR2 ANQGSEA. V was trimmed by 6 bases and J by 5 bases, leaving 10 bases between them. The CDR3 spans 12 residues. The CDR3 reads CSVKRATGELFF. CDR3 DNA sequence: TGCAGCGTCAAGCGGGCGACCGGGGAGCTGTTTTTT.

The rearrangement joins TRBV2 to TRBJ1-5; 9 bases line up with TRBD1. With 6 bases clipped from V and 7 bases from J, the junction kept 7 bases outside the gene matches. Germline V gene lookup returns CDR1 SNHLY and CDR2 FYNNEI. The CDR3 runs to 14 residues. In DNA, the CDR3 is TGTGCCAGCAGGGGGACAGGGTCCGGACAGCCCCAGCATTTT. Protein product: CASRGTGSGQPQHF.

The J gene is TRBJ1-5, the V gene TRBV18; D call uncertain. The CDR3 sequence is 13 residues long. Trimming removed 2 bases from V and 1 base from J, with 3 bases in between. The germline CDR1 and CDR2 sequences are KGHSH and LQKENI. The CDR3 DNA reads TGTGCCAGCTCACCAGAGAGCAATCAGCCCCAGCATTTT. Protein product: CASSPESNQPQHF.

This clone was observed a few times. The chain is built from TRBV14 and TRBJ1-2; 7 nucleotides line up with TRBD1. J was trimmed by 3 bases and V by 4 bases; bases with no gene match: 5. CDR3 length: 14 amino acids. CDR1 is SGHDN, CDR2 FVKESK, per germline. This CDR3 reads CASSPQGGHYGYTF. The CDR3 nucleotides are TGTGCCAGCAGCCCACAAGGGGGCCACTATGGCTACACCTTC.

The table lists this clone with a count of one. The CDR3 spells CASSSLTGSVREQYF. The CDR3 nucleotides are TGTGCCAGCAGTTCCTTGACAGGGTCAGTACGCGAGCAGTACTTC. The rearrangement joins TRBV6-1 to TRBJ2-7; 7 bases map to TRBD1. This CDR3 is built from 15 residues. Trimming removed 5 bases from V and 6 bases from J; junction bases left unmatched: 13. Germline V gene data show CDR1 as MNHNS and CDR2 as SASEGT.

This clone was seen more than once but under ten times. The rearrangement joins TRBV28 to TRBJ2-7, with D possibly matching TRBD1 (6 bases). Germline V CDR1 and CDR2: MDHEN, SYDVKM. V shed 8 bases and J shed 0 bases, with 14 bases lying between them. This CDR3 comprises 14 residues. The CDR3 here is CASGGHQSSYEQYF. CDR3 DNA: TGTGCCAGCGGGGGACACCAGAGCTCCTACGAGCAGTACTTC.

This clone was detected a few times. This sequence joins TRBV27 and TRBJ2-1; D call uncertain. With 11 bases removed from V and 0 bases from J, the gap between germline ends came to 11 bases. The CDR3 length is 13 residues. Germline V gives CDR1 MNHEY, CDR2 SMNVEV (reference sequence). As DNA, the CDR3 is TGTGCCGTAGGATTGAGCTCCTACAATGAGCAGTTCTTC. The encoded protein is CAVGLSSYNEQFF.

V gene TRBV20-1 combines with J gene TRBJ2-1; D unclear. CDR1 and CDR2 (germline): DFQATT, SNEGSKA (reference sequence). The CDR3 is 10 amino acids. The ends were cut back, 4 bases at V and 8 bases at J, with 6 bases in the middle. CDR3 amino acids: CSAIFYEQFF. The CDR3 DNA reads TGCAGTGCTATCTTCTATGAGCAGTTCTTC.

This chain uses TRBV5-1 with TRBJ1-5, with unresolved D. With 4 bases removed from V and 7 bases from J, the gap between germline ends came to 15 bases. This CDR3 has 14 amino acids. CDR1 is SGHRS and CDR2 is YFSETQ in the germline V gene. CDR3 nucleotide sequence: TGCGCCAGCAGCGCCGACCCCGAGGAGCAGCCCCAGCATTTT. Amino acid sequence: CASSADPEEQPQHF.

The V and J genes are TRBV9 and TRBJ1-3; a weak D match, TRBD1 (5 bases). In germline, CDR1 is SGDLS, CDR2 YYNGEE. This CDR3 is built from 13 residues. The V gene lost 6 bases and the J gene lost 1 base, with 8 bases spanning the gap. The CDR3 DNA reads as TGTGCCAGCACCTCAGGGTCTGGAAACACCATATATTTT. Amino acids: CASTSGSGNTIYF. The complete variable domain, with remaining parts taken from reference TRBV9 and TRBJ1-3, reads DSGVTQTPKHLITATGQRVTLRCSPRSGDLSVYWYQQSLDQGLQFLIQYYNGEERAKGNILERFSAQQFPDLHSELNLSSLELGDSALYFCASTSGSGNTIYFGEGSWLTVV.

The V gene is TRBV7-2, the J gene TRBJ2-1; TRBD2 agrees at 13 bases. V was clipped by 3 bases and J by 10 bases; unmatched bases: 6. Germline values: CDR1 SGHTA, CDR2 FQGNSA. This CDR3 has 15 amino acids. Here the CDR3 DNA reads TGTGCCAGCAGCTTCGGGACTAGCGGGATACGGGAGCAGTTCTTC. This codes for CASSFGTSGIREQFF. Full variable domain (outside the CDR3, taken from reference TRBV7-2 and TRBJ2-1): GAGVSQSPSNKVTEKGKDVELRCDPISGHTALYWYRQSLGQGLEFLIYFQGNSAPDKSGLPSDRFSAERTGGSVSTLTIQRTQQEDSAVYLCASSFGTSGIREQFFGPGTRLTVL.

The chain joins TRBV6-5 to TRBJ1-1; D is perhaps TRBD1 (6 bases). This CDR3 has 14 amino acids. Trimming removed 8 bases from V and 1 base from J, with 14 bases in between. Per germline, CDR1 MNHEY and CDR2 SVGAGI. The CDR3 reads CASSRGTPNTEAFF. The CDR3 DNA reads as TGTGCCAGCTCCCGTGGGACACCGAACACTGAAGCTTTCTTT.

This chain links TRBV13 with TRBJ2-3; 7 bases are a match to TRBD2. Germline CDR1 and CDR2: PRHDT and FYEKMQ (reference sequence). The V segment lost 6 bases and the J segment 2 bases; nucleotides outside the gene matches: 5. The CDR3 consists of 14 residues. CDR3 nucleotide sequence: TGTGCCAGCAGTCGTCTAGCGGCCACAGATACGCAGTATTTT. It yields the protein CASSRLAATDTQYF.

This chain connects TRBV9 to TRBJ1-1; a weak D match, TRBD1 (6 bases). Trimming shortened V by 4 bases and J by 1 base, and 11 bases separated the two germline ends. This CDR3 comprises 14 residues. The germline V gene has CDR1 SGDLS and CDR2 YYNGEE. CDR3 DNA sequence: TGTGCCAGCAGCCCACAGGGTGGGAACACTGAAGCTTTCTTT. Amino acids: CASSPQGGNTEAFF.

The chain links TRBV7-2 to TRBJ2-5, with TRBD1 matching 7 bases. The germline gives CDR1 SGHTA, CDR2 FQGNSA. V was pared by 5 bases and J by 5 bases, with 8 bases of the junction left unmatched. The CDR3 has 14 amino acids. The CDR3 here is CASSTPTGPETQYF. CDR3 DNA: TGTGCCAGCAGCACCCCGACAGGGCCGGAGACCCAGTACTTC.